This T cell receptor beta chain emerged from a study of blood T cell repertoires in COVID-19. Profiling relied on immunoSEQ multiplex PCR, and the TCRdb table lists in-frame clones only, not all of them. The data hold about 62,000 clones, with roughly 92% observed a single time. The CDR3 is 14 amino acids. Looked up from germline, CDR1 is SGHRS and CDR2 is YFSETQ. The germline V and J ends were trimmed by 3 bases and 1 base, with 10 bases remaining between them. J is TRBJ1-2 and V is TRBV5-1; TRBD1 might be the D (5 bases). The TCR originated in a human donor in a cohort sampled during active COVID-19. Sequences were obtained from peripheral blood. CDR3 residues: CASSYTDSNYGYTF. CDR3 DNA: TGCGCCAGCAGCTACACAGACAGTAACTATGGCTACACCTTC. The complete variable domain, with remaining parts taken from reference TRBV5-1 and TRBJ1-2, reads KAGVTQTPRYLIKTRGQQVTLSCSPISGHRSVSWYQQTPGQGLQFLFEYFSETQRNKGNFPGRFSGRQFSNSRSEMNVSTLELGDSALYLCASSYTDSNYGYTFGSGTRLTVV.